This TCR beta chain stems from a study of shared clonotypes between healthy human individuals (TCRdb year 2020). General notes on the study: A few men and a couple of women, aged 18 to 49 years, made up the cohort. For each donor, CD4 naive and CD4 memory were each run on three plates, CD8 naive on two plates, and CD8 memory on one plate. The study deeply sequenced blood TCR repertoires of several healthy adults to estimate repertoire size and the extent of clonotype sharing between individuals. Different laboratories and diverse techniques were used to prepare libraries and sequence TCR repertoires, to increase sequencing depth and limit assay-specific biases. Per donor, leukapheresis produced somewhere between about 0.85 and 8.9 billion PBMCs.

Using the deep immunoSEQ assay, multiplex PCR amplified TCR CDR3 regions from genomic DNA. Genomic DNA extracted from each cell subset was distributed evenly over all wells of several immunoSEQ 96-well plates, and each plate served as one replicate. For sorted subsets, 150 to 250 ng genomic DNA, equal to 30,000 to 35,000 T cell genomes, was loaded into each replicate PCR. The purified libraries were quantified using a Qubit 3.0 fluorometer, sized with a Bioanalyzer 2100, and then quantified again using the KAPA Library Quantification kit. Every immunoSEQ 96-well plate was sequenced on a dedicated single-read 150-cycle Illumina NextSeq 550 flow cell. On the authors' methods: Because the immunoSEQ output included only junctional sequences and no quality scores, the filtering could not be the same as the filtering used for full-length reads. To assign V/J genes and CDR3, sequences were annotated using PyIR, a Python wrapper for IgBLAST v1.9, with IMGT germline references. Reads with weak V/J assignments (E-value above 1e-6), missing CDR3, stop codons, out-of-frame junctions, or ambiguous translated residues were removed. V3J clonotypes were defined as sequences sharing an identical inferred V gene, J gene, and CDR3 amino acid sequence. The percentage overlap between two repertoires was calculated by dividing the number of shared unique clonotypes by the size of the smaller repertoire. Repertoire richness was assessed with RTK rarefaction, the Chao1 estimator, and Recon v2.1 estimates of unobserved clonotypes. For all TCRbeta clonotypes obtained by the gDNA method from a few donors, generation probabilities were computed with OLGA. This is the immuneACCESS table as TCRdb keeps it, with only in-frame sequences that have V and J called. A part of the clones is gone; compared with another copy, unresolved V genes explain less than half, and the rest is unexplained. V, J and clone size are those of that table, while D and trimming were read from the DNA. This sample comprises 2 million to 2.5 million clones, around 92% of them detected only once. The biggest ten clones account for around 0.38% of the sample.

The donors were healthy, HIV-negative adults who had no recently reported acute infections or vaccinations. Only Caucasian adults living in Nashville, Tennessee, USA were represented among the donors. CD4+ T cells were enriched through magnetic negative selection, after which naive cells were positively selected on CD45RA and the remaining negative fraction served as the memory subset. After blood collection by leukapheresis, PBMCs were isolated using Ficoll-Histopaque density gradient centrifugation and then cryopreserved in the vapor phase of liquid nitrogen. Analytical flow cytometry was used to check the purity and quantity of every magnetically sorted T cell population. Genomic DNA was isolated from every sorted fraction and measured by UV absorbance on a Nanodrop 2000c. A note on this clone: This receptor's antigen is unknown. No much larger clone exists at a distance of one base, and base qualities are not known.

Including cysteine and phenylalanine, the CDR3 has 17 amino acids. Here the CDR3 DNA is all that survives: 51 bases in frame from base 1. V loses 1 base of germline sequence and J loses 0 bases, and the interval between the two ends is 13 bases. CDR1 and CDR2 are read off the germline V gene as SGHDN and FVKESK. Overall study outcomes, separate from this receptor: Even with the large sequencing depth, rarefaction of the sorted-subset datasets indicated that sequencing was incomplete. Pairwise subsampling indicated that sequencing depth was expected to affect the degree of clonotype sharing among donors. Compared with non-shared clonotypes, the clonotypes found in all four sorted-subset donors had higher generation probabilities. Sampling was limited to blood, and TCR repertoires in tissue likely differ from TCR repertoires in blood. Naive subsets generally had larger estimated clonotype richness than memory subsets. Across a few donors, roughly 5% of naive CD4, more than 3% of naive CD8, about 2.3% of memory CD4, and about 0.44% of memory CD8 clonotypes were shared. The genetic and exposure-history diversity represented was limited by the small number of donors.

This receptor was taken from a young man in good health. Some clones in this sample may be carry-over from other donors' samples. The chain is made from TRBV14 and TRBJ1-3; the D gene remains uncertain. Sequences were obtained from naive CD4+ T cells from PBMCs. This sample's cell subset or site label indicates: CD45RA+ positively selected. The CDR3 protein is CASSQVSGRNSGNTIYF. The nucleotide sequence is given as TGTGCCAGCAGCCAAGTATCGGGTCGGAACTCTGGAAACACCATATATTTT.